What follows are 12 T cell receptor beta chains derived from one specimen sequenced in a study of blood T cell repertoires in COVID-19. The data were produced by immunoSEQ multiplex PCR, yet TCRdb's version contains in-frame clones alone and is incomplete. The sample shows around 64,000 clones, roughly 85% of them seen only once. The sequencing input was peripheral blood. These receptor sequences come from a man aged 55 to 70 with acute or convalescent COVID-19.

V usage is TRBV9 and J usage is TRBJ2-2, with 9 nucleotides matching TRBD2. Germline lookup yields CDR1 SGDLS and CDR2 YYNGEE. This CDR3 has 16 amino acids. Trimming at V came to 0 bases and at J to 4 bases, leaving 4 bases not matched to a gene. Here the CDR3 reads CASSVVTAGGTGELFF. The CDR3 nucleotides read TGTGCCAGCAGCGTAGTGACAGCGGGAGGCACCGGGGAGCTGTTTTTT.

The rearrangement joins TRBV7-8 to TRBJ2-1; D perhaps matches TRBD2 (5 bases). The length of the CDR3 is 14 residues. CDR1 SGHVS and CDR2 FQNEAQ come from the germline V gene. Trimming removed 5 bases at V and 7 bases at J, with 15 bases between. The CDR3, as DNA: TGTGCCAGCAGCCCAAGGAAAACGGGGAATGAGCAGTTCTTC. This encodes CASSPRKTGNEQFF.

The chain couples TRBV7-3 to TRBJ2-3; 9 bases agree with TRBD1. The CDR3 consists of 14 residues. The trim removed 3 bases at V and 6 bases at J, leaving 4 bases unmatched. The germline V gene encodes CDR1 SGHTA and CDR2 FQGTGA. CDR3 sequence (DNA): TGTGCCAGCAGCTTGGGGACAGGGTTGGATACGCAGTATTTT. It translates to CASSLGTGLDTQYF.

The rearrangement links TRBV21-1 to TRBJ1-2. TRBV21-1 is a pseudogene locus. This CDR3 contains 14 residues. The CDR3 loop reads CASSNVGNYYGYTF. The CDR3 bases are TGTGCCAGCAGCAATGTCGGGAATTACTATGGCTACACCTTC.

This clone showed up just a few times. Mismatch with germline at one junction end may stem from a read error. J is TRBJ1-1 and V is TRBV7-7; D remains ambiguous. The CDR3 has 13 residues. In germline, CDR1 is SSHAT, CDR2 FNYEAQ (reference sequence). The CDR3 here is CASSITPNTEAFF. The CDR3 DNA reads TGTGCTAGCAGCATAACTCCGAACACTGAAGCTTTCTTT.

J is TRBJ2-1 and V is TRBV4-1; 9 positions match TRBD2. The CDR3 loop spans 18 amino acids. The junction had 12 bases not matched to a gene; V was cut back by 3 bases and J by 3 bases. CDR1 is MGHRA and CDR2 is YSYEKL in the germline V gene. For the CDR3, the DNA is TGCGCCAGCAGCCAGCCCCGGGGCGCGGGAGGGAGCTACAATGAGCAGTTCTTC. It specifies CASSQPRGAGGSYNEQFF.

The rearrangement links TRBV7-2 to TRBJ2-1; D is ambiguous. V lost 3 bases and J 4 bases, leaving 7 bases between the germline ends. The CDR3 runs 13 residues. Germline values: CDR1 SGHTA, CDR2 FQGNSA. CDR3 in amino acids: CASSFHGYNEQFF. The CDR3 DNA reads TGTGCCAGCAGCTTCCACGGGTACAATGAGCAGTTCTTC. Variable domain in full (rest from reference TRBV7-2 and TRBJ2-1): GAGVSQSPSNKVTEKGKDVELRCDPISGHTALYWYRQSLGQGLEFLIYFQGNSAPDKSGLPSDRFSAERTGGSVSTLTIQRTQQEDSAVYLCASSFHGYNEQFFGPGTRLTVL.

The chain recombines TRBV5-1 with TRBJ2-6, with D tentatively TRBD1 (5 bases). V shed 7 bases and J shed 0 bases, with 14 bases lying between them. Germline values: CDR1 SGHRS, CDR2 YFSETQ. The CDR3 runs to 16 residues. The CDR3 sequence: CASARDSGSGANVLTF. As DNA, the CDR3 is TGCGCCAGCGCCAGGGATTCCGGCTCTGGGGCCAACGTCCTGACTTTC.

The V call is TRBV7-6, the J call TRBJ2-5; 7 bases agree with TRBD1. In germline, CDR1 is SGHVS, CDR2 FNYEAQ. This CDR3 is built from 15 residues. V shed 4 bases and J 1 base; nucleotides not matched to a gene: 6. The CDR3, as DNA: TGTGCCAGCAGCTGGCGACAGGGCCTCCAAGAGACCCAGTACTTC. Its protein product is CASSWRQGLQETQYF.

The chain links TRBV2 to TRBJ1-5; D perhaps matches TRBD1 (6 bases). The V gene lost 8 bases and the J gene lost 2 bases, with 7 bases spanning the gap. The germline V gene encodes CDR1 SNHLY and CDR2 FYNNEI. This CDR3 is built from 12 residues. CDR3: CASHRGNQPQHF. The CDR3, as DNA: TGTGCCAGCCACAGGGGCAATCAGCCCCAGCATTTT.

The genes are TRBV5-5 and TRBJ2-1; tentative D call: TRBD2 (6 bases). Looked up from germline, CDR1 is SGHKS and CDR2 is YYEKEE (reference sequence). The CDR3 is 14 residues long. The V gene lost 1 base and the J gene lost 4 bases, with 9 bases spanning the gap. The CDR3: CASSLTSSYNEQFF. CDR3 nucleotide sequence: TGTGCCAGCAGCTTGACTAGCAGTTACAATGAGCAGTTCTTC.

This clone showed up just a few times. This chain joins TRBV10-1 and TRBJ1-2; D is unresolved. Germline V gene lookup returns CDR1 WNHNN and CDR2 SYGVQD (reference sequence). CDR3 length equals 13 residues. V shed 5 bases and J shed 0 bases, with 7 bases lying between them. CDR3 sequence: CASSIRTNYGYTF. The CDR3 DNA follows: TGCGCCAGCAGTATCAGGACTAACTATGGCTACACCTTC.